This T cell receptor beta chain was profiled in a study of blood T cells in healthy people across ages. V lost 3 bases, J lost 6 bases, and 6 bases stayed unmatched. CDR1 is SQVTM and CDR2 is ANQGSEA in the germline V gene. The CDR3 contains 15 residues. The use of a sample-barcoded 5' primer and a J-beta primer mix characterized a second PCR of about 7 to 12 cycles. MiXCR, applied by TCRdb to the 5' RACE reads, yields one record per CDR3 protein. The sample includes some 800,000 distinct CDR3 sequences, about 25% of them seen just once. These data were likewise used in another study, on T cells of mothers and their children.

V and J are TRBV29-1 and TRBJ2-3; TRBD2 matches 13 bases. The material sequenced was blood. This clonotype was sampled from a boy aged 5-17 years in good health. Here the CDR3 reads CSVDRTSGGPDTQYF. CDR3 bases: TGCAGCGTTGACCGGACTAGCGGGGGCCCCGATACGCAGTATTTT.